The 2 T cell receptor beta chains listed next were all sequenced from one sample in a study of shared clonotypes between healthy human individuals. The table came from immunoSEQ multiplex PCR; TCRdb's copy has only in-frame clones and leaves some out. The sample consists of roughly 2,000,000 clones, 85% to 95% of them appearing once. CD45RO-negative cells were positively selected for CCR7, leaving out terminally differentiated effector memory CD45RA+ cells. The sequenced sample was naive CD8+ T cells from PBMCs. All receptors derive from a man aged 18-30 years in good health. Some clones in this sample may be carry-over from other donors' samples.

The V and J genes are TRBV28 and TRBJ1-2; D not certain. The CDR3 spans 18 residues. Trimming cost V 6 bases and J 0 bases, with 23 bases left between them. CDR1 is MDHEN, CDR2 SYDVKM, per germline. This CDR3 reads CASRTPVGRSDANYGYTF. The CDR3 nucleotides read TGTGCCAGCAGAACCCCGGTGGGCAGATCAGACGCTAACTATGGCTACACCTTC.

The chain links TRBV27 to TRBJ2-3; 9 bases line up with TRBD1. The junction had 9 bases not matched to a gene; V was cut back by 0 bases and J by 14 bases. In germline, CDR1 is MNHEY, CDR2 SMNVEV (reference sequence). The CDR3 has 14 residues. In nucleotides, the CDR3 is TGTGCCAGCAGTTTATCCCCCGTCGGGACAGGGTGGTATTTT. Protein product: CASSLSPVGTGWYF.